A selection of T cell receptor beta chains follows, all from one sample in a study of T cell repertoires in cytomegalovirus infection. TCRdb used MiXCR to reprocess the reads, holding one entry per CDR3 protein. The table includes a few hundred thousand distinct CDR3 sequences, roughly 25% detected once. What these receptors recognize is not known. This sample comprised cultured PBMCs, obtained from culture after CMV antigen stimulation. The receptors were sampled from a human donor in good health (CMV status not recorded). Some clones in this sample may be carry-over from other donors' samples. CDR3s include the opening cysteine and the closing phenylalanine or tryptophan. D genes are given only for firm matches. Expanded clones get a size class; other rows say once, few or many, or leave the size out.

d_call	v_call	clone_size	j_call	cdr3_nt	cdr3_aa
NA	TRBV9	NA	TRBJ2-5	TGTGCCAGCAGCGTGTCAGACGTGGGCGGAGAGACCCAGTACTTC	CASSVSDVGGETQYF
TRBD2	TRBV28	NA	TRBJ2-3	TGTGCCAGCAGAGGGACTAGCCCAAGCACAGATACGCAGTATTTT	CASRGTSPSTDTQYF
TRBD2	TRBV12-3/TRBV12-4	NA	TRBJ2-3	TGTGCCAGCAGTCCCGACGGACTAGCTTTCATAGATACGCAGTATTTT	CASSPDGLAFIDTQYF
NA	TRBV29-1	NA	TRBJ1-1	TGCAGCGTTAATGGACAGATTAACACTGAAGCTTTCTTT	CSVNGQINTEAFF
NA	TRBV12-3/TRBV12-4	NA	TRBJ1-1	TGTGCCAGCAGTAGAAGATGGCCTGAAGCTTTCTTT	CASSRRWPEAFF
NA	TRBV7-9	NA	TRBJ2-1	TGTGCCAGCAGCCTCCAGTCCCTCTATGAGCAGTTCTTC	CASSLQSLYEQFF
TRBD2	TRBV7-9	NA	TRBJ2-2	TGTGCCAGCAGCTTACCGGGACTAGCGGGAGGGCCCTCCGGGGAGCTGTTTTTT	CASSLPGLAGGPSGELFF
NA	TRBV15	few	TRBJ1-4	TGTGCCACCAGTCACGGGGGCGCCGGCGAAAAACTGTTTTTT	CATSHGGAGEKLFF
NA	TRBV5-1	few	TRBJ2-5	TGCGCCAGCAGCTTGGCCGAAAGGGGGGGCGGCGAGACCCAGTACTTC	CASSLAERGGGETQYF
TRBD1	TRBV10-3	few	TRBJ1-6	TGTGCCATCAGTGAGTCGATGAGATTAGGAGACAGGGGTCAATCACCCCTCCACTTT	CAISESMRLGDRGQSPLHF
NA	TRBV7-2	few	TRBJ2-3	TGTGCCAGCAGCTTAAACCAGCGGTTCACGACAGATACGCAGTATTTT	CASSLNQRFTTDTQYF
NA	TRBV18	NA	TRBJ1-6	TGTGCCAGCTCACCACTACGGGAGAATTCACCCCTCCACTTT	CASSPLRENSPLHF
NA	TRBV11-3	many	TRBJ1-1	TGTGCCAGCAGCCCCACGCTAGGGGTTACTGAAGCTTTCTTT	CASSPTLGVTEAFF
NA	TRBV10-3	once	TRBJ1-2	TGTGCCATCTCCGGAACTTTCAGGGGTTCTAACTATGGCTACACCTTC	CAISGTFRGSNYGYTF
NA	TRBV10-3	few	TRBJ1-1	TGTGCCATCAGGGCGGAGACAGTGAACACTGAAGCTTTCTTT	CAIRAETVNTEAFF
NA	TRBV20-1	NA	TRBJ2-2	TGCAGTGCTAGAGTTGGCACCGGGGAGCTGTTTTTT	CSARVGTGELFF
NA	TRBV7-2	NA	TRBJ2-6	TGTGCCAGCAGCCCCGGACGATTAAGTCGCTGGGCCAACGTCCTGACTTTC	CASSPGRLSRWANVLTF
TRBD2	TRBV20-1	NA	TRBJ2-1	TGCAGTGCTACCGGGACTAGCGGGAATTACAATGAGCAGTTCTTC	CSATGTSGNYNEQFF
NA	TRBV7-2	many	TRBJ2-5	TGTGCCAGCAGCGGAACTAGTCTAGGGGAGACCCAGTACTTC	CASSGTSLGETQYF
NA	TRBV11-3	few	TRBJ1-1	TGTGCCAGCAGCTTAGGTTCGACATCGAACACTGAAGCTTTCTTT	CASSLGSTSNTEAFF
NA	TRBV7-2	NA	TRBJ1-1	TGTGCCAGCAGCTTAGGCTTCTTAGGGTTGAACACTGAAGCTTTCTTT	CASSLGFLGLNTEAFF
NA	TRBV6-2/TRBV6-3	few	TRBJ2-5	TGTGCCAGCAGTCCCGGGACTTGGATTAAAGAGACCCAGTACTTC	CASSPGTWIKETQYF
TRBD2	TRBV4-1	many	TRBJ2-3	TGCGCCAGCAGCCAAGTATTAGCGGGAGGGCCCGGTATAGATACGCAGTATTTT	CASSQVLAGGPGIDTQYF
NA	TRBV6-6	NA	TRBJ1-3	TGTGCCAGCAGTTACCTAGTAAGGGGACGGACTTTCTCTGGAAACACCATATATTTT	CASSYLVRGRTFSGNTIYF
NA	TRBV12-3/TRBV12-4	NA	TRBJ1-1	TGTGCCAGCAGTCTAACAACGGCTTTCTTT	CASSLTTAFF
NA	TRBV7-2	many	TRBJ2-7	TGTGCCAGCAGCTACGATTCATCCCCCTACGAGCAGTACTTC	CASSYDSSPYEQYF
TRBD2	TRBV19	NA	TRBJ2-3	TGTGCCACCACCCCACTAGCGGGAATGACAGATACGCAGTATTTT	CATTPLAGMTDTQYF
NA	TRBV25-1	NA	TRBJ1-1	TGTGCCAGGAAGAACAGCTCTGAAGCTTTCTTT	CARKNSSEAFF
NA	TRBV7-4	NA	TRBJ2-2	TGTGCCAGCAGTAGCCCTCGGGGGCTCCCAGGGACCGGGGAGCTGTTTTTT	CASSSPRGLPGTGELFF
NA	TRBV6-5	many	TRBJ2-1	TGTGCCAGCAGTTGGGCAGGGGGGTACAATGAGCAGTTCTTC	CASSWAGGYNEQFF
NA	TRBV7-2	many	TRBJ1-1	TGTGCCAGCAGCCCATCCAGGGGGAACACTGAAGCTTTCTTT	CASSPSRGNTEAFF
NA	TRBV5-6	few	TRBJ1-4	TGTGCCAGCAGCCTCCTAGGAGTGGAAAAACTGTTTTTT	CASSLLGVEKLFF
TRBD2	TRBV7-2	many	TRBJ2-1	TGTGCCAGCAGCTCGGCTAGCGGGAGGGGCAGCTCCTACAATGAGCAGTTCTTC	CASSSASGRGSSYNEQFF
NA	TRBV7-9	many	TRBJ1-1	TGTGCCAGCAGCACGCAGGGCCCTGAAGCTTTCTTT	CASSTQGPEAFF
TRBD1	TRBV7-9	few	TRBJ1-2	TGTGCCAGCAGCATATGGACAGGGAACGGCTACACCTTC	CASSIWTGNGYTF
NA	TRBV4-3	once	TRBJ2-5	TGCGCCAGCAGCCGAGAGGGGCGCGAGGAGACCCAGTACTTC	CASSREGREETQYF
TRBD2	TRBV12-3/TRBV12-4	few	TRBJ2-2	TGTGCCAGCAGTCCGGGGGGGTCGAACACCGGGGAGCTGTTTTTT	CASSPGGSNTGELFF
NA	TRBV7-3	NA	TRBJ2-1	TGTGCCAGCAGCTCCCTTGCTGGGACGGTCTACAATGAGCAGTTCTTC	CASSSLAGTVYNEQFF
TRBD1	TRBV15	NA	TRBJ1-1	TGTGCCACCAGCGGCAGGACAGGGTTCAGTGAAGCTTTCTTT	CATSGRTGFSEAFF
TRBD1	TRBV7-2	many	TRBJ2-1	TGTGCCAGCAGCTCATCGCCGGGACAGGTCTATGAGCAGTTCTTC	CASSSSPGQVYEQFF
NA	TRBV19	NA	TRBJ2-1	TGTGCCAGTAACAGGGACGGGCGCTCCTACAATGAGCAGTTCTTC	CASNRDGRSYNEQFF
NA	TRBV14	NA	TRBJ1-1	TGTGCCAGCAGCCAAGTGGGGGTGGACACTGAAGCTTTCTTT	CASSQVGVDTEAFF
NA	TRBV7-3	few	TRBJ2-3	TGTGCCAGCAGGGGGGCTAGCACAGATACGCAGTATTTT	CASRGASTDTQYF
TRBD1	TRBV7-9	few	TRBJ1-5	TGTGCCAGCAGCTCAGCAGGGGGCCTCAATCAGCCCCAGCATTTT	CASSSAGGLNQPQHF
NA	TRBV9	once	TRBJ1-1	TGTGCCAGCAGCGTGGGCCTACAGGGTTATGAAGCTTTCTTT	CASSVGLQGYEAFF
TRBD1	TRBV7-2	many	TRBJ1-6	TGTGCCAGCAGCGACAGGGCCCGGTCACCCCTCCACTTT	CASSDRARSPLHF
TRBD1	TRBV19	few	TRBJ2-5	TGTGCCAGCGAGAAAACAGGGGAAGAGACCCAGTACTTC	CASEKTGEETQYF
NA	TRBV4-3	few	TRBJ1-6	TGCGCCAGCAGCCAAGGTGGCAGGGATAATTCACCCCTCCACTTT	CASSQGGRDNSPLHF
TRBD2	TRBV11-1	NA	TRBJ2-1	TGTGCCAGCAGCCCGGTGGGGGGACTTGCGGGAGGTTTTAGCGAGCAGTTCTTC	CASSPVGGLAGGFSEQFF
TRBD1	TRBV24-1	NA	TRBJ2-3	TGTGCCACCAGTGACCGTCCCGGGACAGGGAAGGCTGCAGATACGCAGTATTTT	CATSDRPGTGKAADTQYF
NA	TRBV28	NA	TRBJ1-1	TGTGCCAGCAGTCCGGGTGGATACACTGAAGCTTTCTTT	CASSPGGYTEAFF
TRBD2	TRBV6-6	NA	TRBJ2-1	TGTGCCACCGGGGGACTAGCGGGAGTAGGGGAGCAGTTCTTC	CATGGLAGVGEQFF
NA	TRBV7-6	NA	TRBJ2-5	TGTGCCAGCAGCTTAGCAGGGTCAGAGTACCAAGAGACCCAGTACTTC	CASSLAGSEYQETQYF